These 3 T cell receptor beta chains share one sample of origin, sequenced in a study of T cell responses to AZD1222 COVID-19 vaccine. Sequencing was performed with immunoSEQ multiplex PCR; in TCRdb, only in-frame clones are kept and a portion is missing. The table has some 140,000 clones, around 93% seen once; the top ten hold around 7.1%. This material consisted of peripheral blood, taken 28 days after the second AZD1222 dose. These receptors all stem from an adult who received the AZD1222 COVID-19 vaccine.

V and J are TRBV11-2 and TRBJ1-2; tentatively, D is TRBD1 (5 bases). Looked up from germline, CDR1 is SGHAT and CDR2 is FQNNGV. V dropped 5 bases and J dropped 5 bases, with 15 bases sitting between them. The CDR3 is 14 residues long. Here the CDR3 reads CASSLSRTPYGYTF. The CDR3 DNA reads TGTGCCAGCAGCCTATCCCGGACACCTTATGGCTACACCTTC.

CDR3 sequence: CRVGQGSEAFF. Here the CDR3 DNA reads TGCAGGGTAGGACAGGGCTCTGAAGCTTTCTTT. The chain uses TRBV20-1 and TRBJ1-1; 8 bases align to TRBD1. The germline V gene has CDR1 DFQATT and CDR2 SNEGSKA (reference sequence). This CDR3 is 11 amino acids long.

CDR3 bases: TGTGCCAGTAGGGAAGGGGAAGGCTATGGCTACACCTTC. Its protein is CASREGEGYGYTF. The V gene is TRBV19, the J gene TRBJ1-2; TRBD1 might be the D (5 bases). Between the trimmed V and J ends, which lost 6 bases and 4 bases, there was a span of 12 bases. Germline lookup yields CDR1 LNHDA and CDR2 SQIVND (reference sequence). This CDR3 has 13 amino acids.